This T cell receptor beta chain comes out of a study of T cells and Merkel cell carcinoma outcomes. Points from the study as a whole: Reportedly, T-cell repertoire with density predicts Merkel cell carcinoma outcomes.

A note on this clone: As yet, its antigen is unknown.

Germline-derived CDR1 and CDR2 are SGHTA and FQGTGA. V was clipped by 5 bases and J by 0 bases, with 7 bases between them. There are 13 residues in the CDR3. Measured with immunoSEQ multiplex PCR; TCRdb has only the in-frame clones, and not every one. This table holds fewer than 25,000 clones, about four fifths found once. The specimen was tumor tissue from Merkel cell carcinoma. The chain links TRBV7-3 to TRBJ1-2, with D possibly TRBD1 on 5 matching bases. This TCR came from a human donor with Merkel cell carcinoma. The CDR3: CASSEGPNYGYTF. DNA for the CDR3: TGTGCCAGCAGCGAGGGGCCTAACTATGGCTACACCTTC. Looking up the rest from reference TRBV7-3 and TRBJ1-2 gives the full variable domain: GAGVSQTPSNKVTEKGKYVELRCDPISGHTALYWYRQSLGQGPEFLIYFQGTGAADDSGLPNDRFFAVRPEGSVSTLKIQRTERGDSAVYLCASSEGPNYGYTFGSGTRLTVV.